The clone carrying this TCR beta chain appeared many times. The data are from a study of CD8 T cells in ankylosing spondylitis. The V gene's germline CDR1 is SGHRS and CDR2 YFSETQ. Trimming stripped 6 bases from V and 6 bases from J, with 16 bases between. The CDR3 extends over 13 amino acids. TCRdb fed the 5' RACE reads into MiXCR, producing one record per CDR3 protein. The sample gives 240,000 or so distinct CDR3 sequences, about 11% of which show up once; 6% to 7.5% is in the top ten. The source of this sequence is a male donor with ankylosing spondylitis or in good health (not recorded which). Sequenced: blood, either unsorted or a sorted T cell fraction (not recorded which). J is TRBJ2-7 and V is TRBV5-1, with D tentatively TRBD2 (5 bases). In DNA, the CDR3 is TGCGCCAGCAACCCCGACACCGGAGGCGAGCAGTACTTC. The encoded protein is CASNPDTGGEQYF. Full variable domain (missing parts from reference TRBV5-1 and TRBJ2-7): KAGVTQTPRYLIKTRGQQVTLSCSPISGHRSVSWYQQTPGQGLQFLFEYFSETQRNKGNFPGRFSGRQFSNSRSEMNVSTLELGDSALYLCASNPDTGGEQYFGPGTRLTVT.